The following is a T cell receptor (beta chain) sequence with its context. Its cognate antigen is unknown. The data originate from a study of shared clonotypes between healthy human individuals. Overall study findings and caveats: The small donor group covered limited genetic and exposure diversity.

The CDR3 consists of 17 residues. Germline-derived CDR1 and CDR2 are MGHRA and YSYEKL. V was clipped by 1 base and J by 5 bases; unmatched bases: 9. Assay: immunoSEQ multiplex PCR; the TCRdb copy retains only in-frame clones and omits some. The sample has 2 million to 2.5 million clones, 92% seen once. This receptor was obtained from a man younger than 35 in good health. Some clones in this sample may be carry-over from other donors' samples. The chain is built from TRBV4-1 and TRBJ2-3, with 10 bases matching TRBD2. The sequencing sample was made of naive CD4+ T cells from PBMCs. Subset denoted: CD45RA+ positively selected. The DNA of the CDR3 is TGCGCCAGCAGCCAAGGACTACCGGGACTAGCGAGAGATACGCAGTATTTT. Amino acids: CASSQGLPGLARDTQYF.